Listed below are T cell receptor beta chains from one sample, sequenced in a study of OX40 agonist ivuxolimab in advanced cancers. The assay was immunoSEQ multiplex PCR, and TCRdb's table has in-frame clones only and misses some. The sample has more than 40,000 clones; about 79% are singletons. The source was CD4+ or CD8+ T cells sorted from blood, collected in a trial of the OX40 agonist ivuxolimab. All receptors come from an adult with an advanced solid tumor such as melanoma, head and neck, liver or kidney cancer. CDR3s include the opening cysteine and the closing phenylalanine or tryptophan. The order of the fields is J gene, D gene, clone size, V gene, CDR3 length, CDR3 protein, CDR3 DNA. D genes are given only for firm matches. Where a row states a size, it is once, few, many or the class of an expanded clone; other rows omit it.

>TRBJ1-1|.|once|TRBV5-1|15
CASSLLGPMNTEAFF
TGCGCCAGCAGCTTGTTAGGCCCAATGAACACTGAAGCTTTCTTT
>TRBJ1-6|.|few|TRBV19|15
CATAVGGLRDSPLHF
TGTGCCACCGCCGTTGGGGGCCTGAGGGATTCACCCCTCCACTTT
>TRBJ2-7|TRBD2|.|TRBV5-6|14
CASSLAGRAYEQYF
TGTGCCAGCAGCTTGGCAGGGAGGGCCTACGAGCAGTACTTC
>TRBJ2-7|.|.|TRBV7-2|11
CASSPRDEQYF
TGTGCCAGCAGCCCCCGGGACGAGCAGTACTTC
>TRBJ1-3|.|.|TRBV5-4|16
CASSAEMGAGGNIIYF
TGTGCCAGCAGCGCGGAGATGGGGGCGGGAGGAAACATCATATATTTT
>TRBJ2-5|TRBD2|.|TRBV11-3|13
CASSREGRETQYF
TGTGCCAGCAGCAGGGAGGGGCGAGAGACCCAGTACTTC
>TRBJ2-6|.|.|TRBV4-1|17
CASSRLDMRSGANVLTF
TGCGCCAGCAGCCGGCTGGACATGCGCTCTGGGGCCAACGTCCTGACTTTC
>TRBJ1-1|.|.|TRBV11-2|15
CASRKTGSGDTEAFF
TGTGCCAGCAGAAAAACAGGGTCGGGTGACACTGAAGCTTTCTTT
>TRBJ1-5|.|.|TRBV11-2|13
CASSSGSNQPQHF
TGTGCCAGCAGTTCGGGTAGCAATCAGCCCCAGCATTTT
>TRBJ2-1|.|.|TRBV5-1|16
CASSYVGGSSYNEQFF
TGCGCCAGCAGTTATGTAGGGGGGAGCTCCTACAATGAGCAGTTCTTC
>TRBJ1-2|TRBD1|.|TRBV27|15
CASSLLRDRPYGYTF
TGTGCCAGCAGTTTATTACGGGACAGGCCCTATGGCTACACCTTC
>TRBJ1-4|.|.|TRBV5-4|14
CASSLVGVNEKLFF
TGTGCCAGCAGCTTAGTAGGAGTCAATGAAAAACTGTTTTTT
>TRBJ2-3|.|.|TRBV5-1|15
CASSLDGGSTDTQYF
TGCGCCAGCAGCTTGGATGGGGGTAGCACAGATACGCAGTATTTT
>TRBJ1-3|TRBD1|.|TRBV9|16
CASSVSAGGTGNTIYF
TGTGCCAGCAGCGTATCGGCAGGGGGCACTGGAAACACCATATATTTT
>TRBJ2-1|TRBD1|.|TRBV2|14
CASRQGVRRNEQFF
TGTGCCAGCCGGCAGGGGGTAAGGCGCAATGAGCAGTTCTTC
>TRBJ2-2|.|.|TRBV6-6|16
CASTPRGLANTGELFF
TGTGCCAGCACCCCACGCGGACTCGCAAACACCGGGGAGCTGTTTTTT
>TRBJ2-7|TRBD1|.|TRBV9|15
CASSVGTGENYEQYF
TGTGCCAGCAGCGTAGGGACAGGGGAGAATTACGAGCAGTACTTC
>TRBJ2-1|.|.|TRBV11-1|14
CASSLGEAGFGKFF
TGTGCCAGCAGCCTAGGCGAAGCGGGCTTCGGAAAGTTCTTC
>TRBJ1-6|.|.|TRBV7-9|14
CASSLSGQNSPLHF
TGTGCCAGCAGCTTATCGGGACAAAATTCACCCCTCCACTTT
>TRBJ2-6|.|.|TRBV5-1|18
CASSRNTGTGAGANVLTF
TGCGCCAGCAGCAGAAACACAGGGACTGGAGCTGGGGCCAACGTCCTGACTTTC
>TRBJ2-1|TRBD2|.|TRBV5-4|17
CASSPTSGGASRNEQFF
TGTGCCAGCAGCCCGACTAGCGGGGGGGCCAGTCGGAATGAGCAGTTCTTC
>TRBJ1-1|.|once|TRBV6-6|15
CASIQRAGENTEAFF
TGTGCCAGCATCCAGCGGGCAGGGGAGAACACTGAAGCTTTCTTT
>TRBJ2-5|.|.|TRBV6-6|16
CASRAQEGRLRETQYF
TGTGCCAGCCGGGCTCAGGAGGGGCGTCTTCGTGAGACCCAGTACTTC
>TRBJ2-7|.|.|TRBV7-8|15
CASSPGVIGAYEQYF
TGTGCCAGCAGCCCGGGGGTCATTGGAGCCTACGAGCAGTACTTC
>TRBJ2-7|.|.|TRBV6-5|13
CASKGPTDYEQYF
TGTGCCAGCAAAGGCCCCACCGACTACGAGCAGTACTTC
>TRBJ1-5|.|few|TRBV27|14
CASSLNQGLQPQHF
TGTGCCAGCAGCTTGAACCAGGGGCTTCAGCCCCAGCATTTT
>TRBJ2-7|TRBD2|.|TRBV7-8|15
CASRPAGTSIHEQYF
TGTGCCAGCAGACCGGCCGGGACTAGTATCCACGAGCAGTACTTC
>TRBJ2-6|.|.|TRBV4-3|15
CASSQGGLGANVLTF
TGCGCCAGCAGCCAGGGGGGCCTTGGGGCCAACGTCCTGACTTTC
>TRBJ1-4|.|.|TRBV15|13
CATSRDHGPGLFF
TGTGCCACCAGCAGAGATCACGGACCCGGGTTGTTTTTT
>TRBJ2-1|.|.|TRBV6-1|12
CASTPWDGEQFF
TGTGCCAGCACCCCTTGGGACGGAGAGCAGTTCTTC
>TRBJ2-7|.|.|TRBV20-1|11
CSARDLNEQYF
TGCAGTGCTAGAGATCTCAACGAGCAGTACTTC
>TRBJ2-3|TRBD1|.|TRBV5-1|17
CASSLQPGTGYADTQYF
TGCGCCAGCAGCTTACAACCCGGGACAGGGTATGCAGATACGCAGTATTTT
>TRBJ2-4|.|.|TRBV5-4|12
CASSFTSNIQYF
TGTGCCAGCAGCTTTACCAGTAACATTCAGTACTTC
>TRBJ2-7|.|.|TRBV6-6|16
CASSPAPGQSSYEQYF
TGTGCCAGCAGCCCCGCCCCCGGACAGAGCTCCTACGAGCAGTACTTC
>TRBJ1-3|.|medium-sized|TRBV12-5|15
CASGWPLYSGNTIYF
TGTGCTAGTGGTTGGCCGTTATACTCTGGAAACACCATATATTTT
>TRBJ1-1|.|.|TRBV4-3|12
CASSRPGLEAFF
TGCGCCAGCAGCCGACCGGGACTTGAAGCTTTCTTT
>TRBJ1-1|TRBD1|.|TRBV18|18
CASSSKRLRDRGLTEAFF
TGTGCCAGCTCCTCAAAGAGATTACGGGACAGGGGGCTTACTGAAGCTTTCTTT
>TRBJ2-5|.|.|TRBV29-1|12
CSVGQQSGAQYF
TGCAGCGTTGGCCAGCAATCAGGGGCCCAGTACTTC
>TRBJ2-5|.|.|TRBV11-1|13
CASSRRRRETQYF
TGTGCCAGCAGCCGCCGGCGGCGGGAGACCCAGTACTTC
>TRBJ1-1|TRBD1|.|TRBV10-1|13
CASSDRGRAEAFF
TGCGCCAGCAGTGACAGGGGGCGGGCTGAAGCTTTCTTT
>TRBJ2-7|TRBD1|.|TRBV7-6|13
CASSWDRVGEQYF
TGTGCCAGCAGCTGGGACAGGGTAGGCGAGCAGTACTTC
>TRBJ2-1|.|.|TRBV15|16
CATSRVNRGASNEQFF
TGTGCCACCAGCAGAGTTAATCGGGGGGCAAGCAATGAGCAGTTCTTC
>TRBJ2-5|.|.|TRBV10-3|12
CAISEGGKTQYF
TGTGCCATCAGTGAGGGGGGGAAGACCCAGTACTTC
>TRBJ1-5|.|.|TRBV25-1|15
CASSDTQTSNQPQHF
TGTGCCAGCAGTGATACACAAACTAGCAATCAGCCCCAGCATTTT
>TRBJ1-2|.|.|TRBV6-5|14
CASSHSQLNYGYTF
TGTGCCAGCAGTCATTCCCAGCTTAACTATGGCTACACCTTC
>TRBJ2-7|.|medium-sized|TRBV19|14
CASSIGQRTYEQYF
TGTGCCAGTAGTATAGGGCAGCGCACCTACGAGCAGTACTTC
>TRBJ2-1|.|.|TRBV4-2|11
CASSQGGEQFF
TGTGCCAGCAGCCAGGGGGGTGAGCAGTTCTTC
>TRBJ2-5|.|.|TRBV5-1|16
CASSPGAGVGQETQYF
TGCGCCAGCAGCCCTGGCGCCGGGGTGGGCCAAGAGACCCAGTACTTC
>TRBJ1-6|.|few|TRBV6-1|12
CASSSFYSPLHF
TGTGCCAGCAGTTCATTCTATTCACCCCTCCACTTT
>TRBJ2-5|TRBD2|.|TRBV19|14
CATSTGGKGETQYF
TGTGCCACCTCGACCGGGGGGAAGGGGGAGACCCAGTACTTC
>TRBJ2-7|.|.|TRBV5-1|16
CASSLEFAQGIYEQYF
TGCGCCAGCAGCTTGGAGTTCGCCCAGGGGATCTACGAGCAGTACTTC
>TRBJ2-5|.|.|TRBV4-2|13
CASSPSNIGFQYF
TGTGCCAGCAGCCCCTCAAATATCGGGTTCCAGTACTTC
>TRBJ1-5|.|.|TRBV15|15
CATSRREGGREPQHF
TGTGCCACCAGCAGAAGGGAGGGAGGTCGCGAGCCCCAGCATTTT
>TRBJ2-5|TRBD2|.|TRBV5-1|15
CASSKSGGHGETQYF
TGCGCCAGCAGCAAGAGCGGGGGCCACGGGGAGACCCAGTACTTC